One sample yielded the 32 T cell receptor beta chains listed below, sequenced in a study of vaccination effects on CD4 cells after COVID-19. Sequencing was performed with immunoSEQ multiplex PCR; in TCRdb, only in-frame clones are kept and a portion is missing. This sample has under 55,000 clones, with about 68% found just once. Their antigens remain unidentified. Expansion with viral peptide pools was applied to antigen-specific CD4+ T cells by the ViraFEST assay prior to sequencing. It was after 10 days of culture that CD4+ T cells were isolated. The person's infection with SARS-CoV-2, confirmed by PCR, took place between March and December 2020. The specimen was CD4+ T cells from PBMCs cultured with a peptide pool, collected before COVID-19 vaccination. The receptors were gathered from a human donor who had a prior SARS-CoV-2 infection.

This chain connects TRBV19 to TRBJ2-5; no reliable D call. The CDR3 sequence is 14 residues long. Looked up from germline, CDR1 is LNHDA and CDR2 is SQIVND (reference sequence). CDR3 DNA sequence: TGTGCGACGCGGTTCCAGCAGGACCAAGAGACCCAGTACTTC. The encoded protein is CATRFQQDQETQYF.

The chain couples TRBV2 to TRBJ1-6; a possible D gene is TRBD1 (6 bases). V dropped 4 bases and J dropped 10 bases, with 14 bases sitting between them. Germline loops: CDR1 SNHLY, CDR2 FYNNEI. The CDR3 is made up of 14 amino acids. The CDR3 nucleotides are TGTGCCAGCAGTGTTAACAGGGTGGAATCACCCCTCCACTTT. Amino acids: CASSVNRVESPLHF.

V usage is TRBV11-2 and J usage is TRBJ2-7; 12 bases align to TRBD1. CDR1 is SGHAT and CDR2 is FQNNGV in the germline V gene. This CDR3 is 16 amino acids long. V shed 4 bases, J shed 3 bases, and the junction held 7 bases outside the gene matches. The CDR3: CASSSLGQGANYEQYF. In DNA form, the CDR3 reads TGTGCCAGCAGCTCACTGGGACAGGGGGCCAACTACGAGCAGTACTTC.

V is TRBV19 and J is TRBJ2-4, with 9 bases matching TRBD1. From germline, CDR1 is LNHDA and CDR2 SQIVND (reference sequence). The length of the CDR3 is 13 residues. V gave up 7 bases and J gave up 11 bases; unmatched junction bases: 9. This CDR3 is CASTTDRGAVQYF. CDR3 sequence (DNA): TGTGCCAGTACCACTGACAGGGGGGCGGTTCAGTACTTC.

The CDR3 protein is CATAGYTDTQYF. The CDR3 DNA follows: TGTGCCACCGCAGGGTACACAGATACGCAGTATTTT. This chain links TRBV19 with TRBJ2-3; TRBD1 might be the D (5 bases). The CDR3 runs 12 residues. CDR1 LNHDA and CDR2 SQIVND come from the germline V gene (reference sequence). V was shortened by 10 bases and J by 2 bases, with 10 bases between the two germline ends.

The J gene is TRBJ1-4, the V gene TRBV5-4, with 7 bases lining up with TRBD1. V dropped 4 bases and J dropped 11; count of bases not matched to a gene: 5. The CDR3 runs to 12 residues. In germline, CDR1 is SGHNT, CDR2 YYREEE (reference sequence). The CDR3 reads CASSTRDSKLFF. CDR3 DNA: TGTGCCAGCAGCACCCGGGACAGTAAACTGTTTTTT.

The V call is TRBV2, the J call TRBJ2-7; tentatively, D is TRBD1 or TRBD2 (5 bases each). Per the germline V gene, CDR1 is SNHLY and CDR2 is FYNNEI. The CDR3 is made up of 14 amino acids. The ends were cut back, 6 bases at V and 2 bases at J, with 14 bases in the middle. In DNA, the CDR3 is TGTGCCAGCAGCATCCGGGGCTTCCCCTACGAGCAGTACTTC. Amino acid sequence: CASSIRGFPYEQYF.

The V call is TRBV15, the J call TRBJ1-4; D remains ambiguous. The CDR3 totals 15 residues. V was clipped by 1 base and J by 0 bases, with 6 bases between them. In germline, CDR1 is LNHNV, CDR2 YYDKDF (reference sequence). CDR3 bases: TGTGCCACCAGCAGAGCTTTTGCAACTAATGAAAAACTGTTTTTT. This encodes CATSRAFATNEKLFF.

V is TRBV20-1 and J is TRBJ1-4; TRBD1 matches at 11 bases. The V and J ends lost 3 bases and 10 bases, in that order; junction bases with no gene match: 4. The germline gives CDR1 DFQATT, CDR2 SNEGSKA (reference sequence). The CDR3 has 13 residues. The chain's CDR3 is CSASKDRGLKLFF. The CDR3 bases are TGCAGTGCTAGTAAGGACAGGGGGCTAAAACTGTTTTTT.

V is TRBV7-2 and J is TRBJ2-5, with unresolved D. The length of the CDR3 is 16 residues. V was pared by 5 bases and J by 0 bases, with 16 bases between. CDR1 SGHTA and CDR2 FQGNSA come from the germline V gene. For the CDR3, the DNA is TGTGCCAGCAGCAAGCAGGCAGCCTCGTACCAAGAGACCCAGTACTTC. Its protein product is CASSKQAASYQETQYF.

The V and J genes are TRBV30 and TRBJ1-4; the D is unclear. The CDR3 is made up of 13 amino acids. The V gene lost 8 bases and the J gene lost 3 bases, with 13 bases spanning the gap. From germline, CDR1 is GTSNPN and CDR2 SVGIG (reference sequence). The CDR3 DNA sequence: TGTGCCCCTTCCCGTGCACCTAATGAAAAACTGTTTTTT. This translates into CAPSRAPNEKLFF.

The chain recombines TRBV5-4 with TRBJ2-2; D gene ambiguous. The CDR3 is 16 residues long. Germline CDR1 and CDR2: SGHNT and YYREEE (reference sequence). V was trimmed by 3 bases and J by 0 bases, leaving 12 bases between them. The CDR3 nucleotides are TGTGCCAGCAGCTCGGTCTTAGGGACGAACACCGGGGAGCTGTTTTTT. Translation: CASSSVLGTNTGELFF.

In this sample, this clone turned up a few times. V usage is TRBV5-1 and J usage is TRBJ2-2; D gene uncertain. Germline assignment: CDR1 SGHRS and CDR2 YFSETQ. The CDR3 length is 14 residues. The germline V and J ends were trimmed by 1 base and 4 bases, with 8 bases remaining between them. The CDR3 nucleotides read TGCGCCAGCAGCTTGAGGCTTAGCACCGGGGAGCTGTTTTTT. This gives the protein CASSLRLSTGELFF.

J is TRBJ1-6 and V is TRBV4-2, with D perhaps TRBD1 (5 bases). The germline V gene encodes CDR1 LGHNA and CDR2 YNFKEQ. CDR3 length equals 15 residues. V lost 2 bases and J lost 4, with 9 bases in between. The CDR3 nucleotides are TGTGCCAGCAGCCAAAATCAGGGTTATAATTCACCCCTCCACTTT. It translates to CASSQNQGYNSPLHF.

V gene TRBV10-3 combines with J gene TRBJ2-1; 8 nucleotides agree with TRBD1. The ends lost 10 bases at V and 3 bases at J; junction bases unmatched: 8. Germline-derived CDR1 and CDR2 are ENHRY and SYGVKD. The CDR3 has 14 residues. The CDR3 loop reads CATQTGDHYNEQFF. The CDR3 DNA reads TGTGCCACCCAGACAGGGGACCACTACAATGAGCAGTTCTTC.

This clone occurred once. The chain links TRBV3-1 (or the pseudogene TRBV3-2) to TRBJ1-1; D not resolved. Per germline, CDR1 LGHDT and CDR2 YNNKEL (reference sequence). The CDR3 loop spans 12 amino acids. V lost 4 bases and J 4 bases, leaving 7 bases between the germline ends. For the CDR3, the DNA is TGTGCCAGCAGCCCAGCGGCCACTGAAGCTTTCTTT. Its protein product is CASSPAATEAFF.

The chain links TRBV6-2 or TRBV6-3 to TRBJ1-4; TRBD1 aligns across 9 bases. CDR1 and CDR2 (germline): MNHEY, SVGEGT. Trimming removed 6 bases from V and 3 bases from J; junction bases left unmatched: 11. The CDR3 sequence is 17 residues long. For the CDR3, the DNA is TGTGCCAGCAGCTCCGGGACAGGGAGAGGTCCTAATGAAAAACTGTTTTTT. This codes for CASSSGTGRGPNEKLFF.

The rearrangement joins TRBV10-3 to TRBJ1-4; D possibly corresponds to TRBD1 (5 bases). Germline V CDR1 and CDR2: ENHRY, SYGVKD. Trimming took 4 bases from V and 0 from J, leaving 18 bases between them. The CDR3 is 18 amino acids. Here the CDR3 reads CAISASGRGFATNEKLFF. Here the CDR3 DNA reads TGTGCCATCAGTGCTTCAGGGAGAGGATTTGCAACTAATGAAAAACTGTTTTTT.

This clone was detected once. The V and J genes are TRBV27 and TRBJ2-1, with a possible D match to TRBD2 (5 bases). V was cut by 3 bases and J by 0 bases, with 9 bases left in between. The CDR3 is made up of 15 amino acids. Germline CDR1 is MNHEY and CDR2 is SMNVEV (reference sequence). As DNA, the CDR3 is TGTGCCAGCAGTTTTGGGAGCCGCTCCTACAATGAGCAGTTCTTC. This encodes CASSFGSRSYNEQFF.

The CDR3 bases are TGTGCCAGCAGCGTCTACAGGGTCACTGAAGCTTTCTTT. This encodes CASSVYRVTEAFF. This chain connects TRBV5-6 to TRBJ1-1; possibly TRBD1 for D (6 bases). Germline V lookup: CDR1 SGHDT, CDR2 YYEEEE. Between the trimmed V and J ends, which lost 4 bases and 4 bases, there was a span of 11 bases. The CDR3 contains 13 residues.

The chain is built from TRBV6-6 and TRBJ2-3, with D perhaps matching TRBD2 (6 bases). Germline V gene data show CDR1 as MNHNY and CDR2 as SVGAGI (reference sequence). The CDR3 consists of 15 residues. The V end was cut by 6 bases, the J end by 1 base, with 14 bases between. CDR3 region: CASREPASGTDTQYF. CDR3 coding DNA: TGTGCCAGCAGAGAACCGGCTAGCGGCACAGATACGCAGTATTTT.

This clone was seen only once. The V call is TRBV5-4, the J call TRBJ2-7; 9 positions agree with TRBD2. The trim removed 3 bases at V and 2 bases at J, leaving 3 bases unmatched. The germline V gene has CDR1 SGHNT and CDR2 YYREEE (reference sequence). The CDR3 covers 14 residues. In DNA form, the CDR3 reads TGTGCCAGCAGCTCGGGACTAGCTGCCTACGAGCAGTACTTC. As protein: CASSSGLAAYEQYF.

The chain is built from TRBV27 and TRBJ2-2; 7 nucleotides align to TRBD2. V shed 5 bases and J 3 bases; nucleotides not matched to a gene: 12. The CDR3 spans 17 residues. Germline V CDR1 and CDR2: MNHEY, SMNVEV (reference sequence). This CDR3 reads CASSRFAGDPDTGELFF. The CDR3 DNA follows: TGTGCCAGCAGTCGGTTTGCGGGGGATCCGGACACCGGGGAGCTGTTTTTT.

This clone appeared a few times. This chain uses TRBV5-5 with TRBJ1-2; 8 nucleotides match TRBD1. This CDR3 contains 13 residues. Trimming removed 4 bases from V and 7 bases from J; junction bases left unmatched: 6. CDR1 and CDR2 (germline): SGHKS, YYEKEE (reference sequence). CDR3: CASSGGQGGGYTF. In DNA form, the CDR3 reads TGTGCCAGCAGCGGAGGACAGGGAGGTGGCTACACCTTC.

CDR3 region: CASSLTGAGGYTF. Here the CDR3 DNA reads TGTGCCAGCAGTCTGACAGGGGCGGGTGGCTACACCTTC. This chain uses TRBV28 with TRBJ1-2, with TRBD1 matching over 8 bases. The germline V gene has CDR1 MDHEN and CDR2 SYDVKM. V shed 5 bases and J 7 bases; nucleotides not matched to a gene: 6. The CDR3 is 13 residues long.

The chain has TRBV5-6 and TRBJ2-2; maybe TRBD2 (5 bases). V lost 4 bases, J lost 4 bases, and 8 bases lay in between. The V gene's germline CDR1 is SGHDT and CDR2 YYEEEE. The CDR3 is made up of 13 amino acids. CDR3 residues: CASSPTITGELFF. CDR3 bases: TGTGCCAGCAGCCCGACTATCACCGGGGAGCTGTTTTTT.

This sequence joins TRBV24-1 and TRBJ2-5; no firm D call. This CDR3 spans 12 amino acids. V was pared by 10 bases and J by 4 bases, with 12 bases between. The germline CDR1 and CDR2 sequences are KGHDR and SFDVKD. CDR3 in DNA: TGTGCCACGGCTATGTACGGAGAGACCCAGTACTTC. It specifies CATAMYGETQYF.

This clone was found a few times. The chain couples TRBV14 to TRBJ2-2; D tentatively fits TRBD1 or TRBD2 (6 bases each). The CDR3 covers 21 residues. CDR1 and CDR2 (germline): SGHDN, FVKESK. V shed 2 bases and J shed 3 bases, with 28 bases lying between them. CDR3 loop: CASSQIYPGGSQKGDTGELFF. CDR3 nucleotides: TGTGCCAGCAGCCAAATCTACCCCGGGGGCAGTCAAAAGGGGGACACCGGGGAGCTGTTTTTT.

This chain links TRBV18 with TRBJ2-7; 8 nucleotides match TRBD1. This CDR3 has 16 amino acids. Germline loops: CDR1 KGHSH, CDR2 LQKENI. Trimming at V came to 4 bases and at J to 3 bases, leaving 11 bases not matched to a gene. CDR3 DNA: TGTGCCAGCTCACGAAGTATCCAGGGGGCTAGCTACGAGCAGTACTTC. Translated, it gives CASSRSIQGASYEQYF.

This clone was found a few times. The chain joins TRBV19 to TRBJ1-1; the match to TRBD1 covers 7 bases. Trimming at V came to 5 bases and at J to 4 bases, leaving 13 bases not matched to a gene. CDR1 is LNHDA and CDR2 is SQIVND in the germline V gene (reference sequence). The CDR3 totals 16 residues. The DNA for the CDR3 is TGTGCCAGTAGTCCCCCTCGGGGCAGGGGGTTCACTGAAGCTTTCTTT. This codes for CASSPPRGRGFTEAFF.

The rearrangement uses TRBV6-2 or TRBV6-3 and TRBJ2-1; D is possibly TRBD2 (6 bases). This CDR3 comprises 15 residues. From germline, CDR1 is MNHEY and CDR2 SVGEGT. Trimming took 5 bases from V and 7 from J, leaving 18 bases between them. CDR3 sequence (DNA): TGTGCCAGCAGTCCGTACGGGAGTCTAGGGAATGAGCAGTTCTTC. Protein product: CASSPYGSLGNEQFF.

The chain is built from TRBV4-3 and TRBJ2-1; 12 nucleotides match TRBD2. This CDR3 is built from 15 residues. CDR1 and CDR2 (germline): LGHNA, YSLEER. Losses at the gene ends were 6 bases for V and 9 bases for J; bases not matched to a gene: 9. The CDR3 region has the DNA TGCGCCAGCAGGATCGGACTAGCGGGAATTACTGAGCAGTTCTTC. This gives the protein CASRIGLAGITEQFF.